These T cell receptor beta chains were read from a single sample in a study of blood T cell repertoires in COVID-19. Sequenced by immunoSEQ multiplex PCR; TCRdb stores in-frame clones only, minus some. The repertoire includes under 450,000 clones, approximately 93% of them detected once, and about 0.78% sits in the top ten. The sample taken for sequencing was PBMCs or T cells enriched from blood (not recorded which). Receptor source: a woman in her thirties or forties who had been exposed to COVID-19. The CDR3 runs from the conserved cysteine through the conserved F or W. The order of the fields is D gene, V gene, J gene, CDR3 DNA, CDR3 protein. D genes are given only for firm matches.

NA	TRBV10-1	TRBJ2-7	TGCGCCAGCAGTCGGGGGTCGAGCTCCTACGAGCAGTACTTC	CASSRGSSSYEQYF
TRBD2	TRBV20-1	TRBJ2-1	TGCAGTGCTAGTGCACTAGCGGATTTCGGGGATGAGCAGTTCTTC	CSASALADFGDEQFF
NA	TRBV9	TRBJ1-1	TGTGCCAGCAGCGTAGGAGGAGGGGATGCCACTGAAGCTTTCTTT	CASSVGGGDATEAFF
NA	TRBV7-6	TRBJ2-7	TGTGCCAGCAGCCCCCAACAGGGACCCCCTTACGAGCAGTACTTC	CASSPQQGPPYEQYF
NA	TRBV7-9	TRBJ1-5	TGTGCCAGCAGCTTCGGGGGGTGGAGAAGCAATCAGCCCCAGCATTTT	CASSFGGWRSNQPQHF
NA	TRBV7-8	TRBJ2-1	TGTGCCAGCTCCGGAGGGTTCTCCTACAATGAGCAGTTCTTC	CASSGGFSYNEQFF
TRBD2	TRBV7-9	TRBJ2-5	TGTGCCAGCAGCTTTCTCATGACTAGCGGGAAAGAGACCCAGTACTTC	CASSFLMTSGKETQYF
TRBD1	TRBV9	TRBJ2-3	TGTGCCAGCAGCGTAGTGGGACAGGGCACAGATACGCAGTATTTT	CASSVVGQGTDTQYF
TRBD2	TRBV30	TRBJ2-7	TGTGCCTACGGGACTAGCGTTCGATCCTACGAGCAGTACTTC	CAYGTSVRSYEQYF
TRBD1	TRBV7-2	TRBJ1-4	TGTGCCAGCAGCCCTGACAGGGGTAATGAAAAACTGTTTTTT	CASSPDRGNEKLFF
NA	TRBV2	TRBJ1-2	TGTGCCAGCAGTGAAACCGGGGGCTATGGCTACACCTTC	CASSETGGYGYTF
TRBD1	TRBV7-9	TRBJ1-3	TGTGCCAGCAGCCCGCCGGGACAGAGGGACAGAAACACCATATATTTT	CASSPPGQRDRNTIYF
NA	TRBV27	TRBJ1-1	TGTGCCAGCAGTTTCGACAGTAGGCTGAACACTGAAGCTTTCTTT	CASSFDSRLNTEAFF
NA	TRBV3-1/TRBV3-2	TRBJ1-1	TGTGCCAGCAGCGTCGGTACGGGGTTGAACACTGAAGCTTTCTTT	CASSVGTGLNTEAFF
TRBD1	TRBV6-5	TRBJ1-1	TGTGCCAGCAGTTTAGGCAGGGGGCTAAATGAAGCTTTCTTT	CASSLGRGLNEAFF
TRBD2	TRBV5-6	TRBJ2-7	TGTGCCAGCAGTAGGGACGGACTAGCGGAGCCATACGAGCAGTACTTC	CASSRDGLAEPYEQYF
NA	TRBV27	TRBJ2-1	TGTGCCAGCAGTACCAGGGGTAATGAGCAGTTCTTC	CASSTRGNEQFF
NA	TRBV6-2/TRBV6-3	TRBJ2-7	TGTGCCAGCAGTTACTCAGAGGACAGCCACGAGCAGTACTTC	CASSYSEDSHEQYF
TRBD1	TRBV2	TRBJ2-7	TGTGCCAGCAGTCTGGGACAGGGGGCGTTGGAGCAGTACTTC	CASSLGQGALEQYF
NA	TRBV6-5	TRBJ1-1	TGTGCCAGCAGTTACCCAGTCGAGGATGAAGCTTTCTTT	CASSYPVEDEAFF
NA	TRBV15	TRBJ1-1	TGTGCCACCAGCAGAGATGCGGTCTCGAACACTGAAGCTTTCTTT	CATSRDAVSNTEAFF
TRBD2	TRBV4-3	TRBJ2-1	TGCGCCAGCAGCCAAGTGGCGCTAGCGGGAGAGTCCTACAATGAGCAGTTCTTC	CASSQVALAGESYNEQFF
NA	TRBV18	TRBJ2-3	TGTGCCAGCTCACGAAATTCAGGCACAGATACGCAGTATTTT	CASSRNSGTDTQYF
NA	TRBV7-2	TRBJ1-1	TGTGCCAGCAGCCCCAACTCGATCACTGAAGCTTTCTTT	CASSPNSITEAFF
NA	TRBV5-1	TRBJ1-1	TGCGCCAGCAGCTTGAAAGGGGCCCCTGAAGCTTTCTTT	CASSLKGAPEAFF
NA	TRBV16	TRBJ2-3	TGTGCCAGCAGCCCGGATCAGGGTCCTAGCACAGATACGCAGTATTTT	CASSPDQGPSTDTQYF
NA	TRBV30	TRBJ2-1	TGTGCCTGGACCCCCTGGTTCGATGGGGCCGGCAATGAGCAGTTCTTC	CAWTPWFDGAGNEQFF
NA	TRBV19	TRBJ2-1	TGTGCCAGTAGTCCCACGGGACTCCTCAATGAGCAGTTCTTC	CASSPTGLLNEQFF
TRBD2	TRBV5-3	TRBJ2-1	TGTGCCAGAAGCTCCGGGACTAGCCTTCCTCCTCGCGAGAATGAGCAGTTCTTC	CARSSGTSLPPRENEQFF
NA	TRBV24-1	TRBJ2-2	TGTGCCACCAGTGATCCCGGACAGCCCAGAACCGGGGAGCTGTTTTTT	CATSDPGQPRTGELFF
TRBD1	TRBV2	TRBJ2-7	TGTGCCAGCAGCCCATCCCCCGGGACAGCATCCTACGAGCAGTACTTC	CASSPSPGTASYEQYF